These 30 T cell receptor beta chains came from one sample sequenced in a study of T-cell reconstitution after alpha-beta-depleted transplantation in children. The authors prepared the TCRbeta library with unique molecular identifiers. Using its own MiXCR run on the PCR reads, TCRdb lists one record per CDR3 protein. This table has approximately 400,000 distinct CDR3 sequences, 9.5% to 13% appearing once. The sample in question was PBMCs from the stem cell graft donor, obtained from the stem cell graft. The receptors stem from a human donor who donated a stem cell graft to a child with acute myeloid leukemia.

This clonotype has a count of ten or more. The chain combines TRBV28 with TRBJ1-1; tentative D call: TRBD1 (6 bases). Per the germline V gene, CDR1 is MDHEN and CDR2 is SYDVKM. The CDR3 has 14 amino acids. Trimming took 3 bases from V and 6 from J, leaving 14 bases between them. CDR3 DNA sequence: TGTGCCAGCAGTTTTGTGGGGGCGATCCCTGAAGCTTTCTTT. Protein: CASSFVGAIPEAFF.

The chain carries TRBV29-1 and TRBJ1-1; no clear D gene. V shed 3 bases and J shed 6 bases, with 11 bases lying between them. Germline-derived CDR1 and CDR2 are SQVTM and ANQGSEA. This CDR3 region has 12 residues. The CDR3 nucleotides are TGCAGCGTTGAGGACGTTGGCTCTGAAGCTTTCTTT. Translating it yields CSVEDVGSEAFF.

The V gene is TRBV20-1, the J gene TRBJ2-3; 12 bases map to TRBD1. Germline V gives CDR1 DFQATT, CDR2 SNEGSKA (reference sequence). The CDR3 has 17 amino acids. The junction had 10 bases not matched to a gene; V was cut back by 3 bases and J by 3 bases. The CDR3 DNA reads TGCAGTGCTAGTGGAGGGACAGGGGGCGTAGGGACAGATACGCAGTATTTT. Amino acids: CSASGGTGGVGTDTQYF.

This clonotype was counted between two and nine times. The gene calls are TRBV6-2 or TRBV6-3 and TRBJ1-1; D unresolved. CDR3 length: 14 residues. The germline CDR1 and CDR2 sequences are MNHEY and SVGEGT. The ends were cut back, 2 bases at V and 0 bases at J, with 7 bases in the middle. CDR3 sequence: CASSYRLMNTEAFF. CDR3 DNA: TGTGCCAGCAGTTACAGGTTAATGAACACTGAAGCTTTCTTT.

The rearrangement links TRBV10-2 to TRBJ1-1; 8 bases map to TRBD1. The CDR3 is 15 amino acids. The V gene's germline CDR1 is WSHSY and CDR2 SAAADI. The J segment lost 0 bases and the V segment lost 6 bases, leaving 6 bases of the junction unmatched. This CDR3 reads CASSDMTGVNTEAFF. CDR3 DNA sequence: TGCGCCAGCAGCGATATGACAGGGGTGAACACTGAAGCTTTCTTT.

This rearrangement joins TRBV5-1 to TRBJ2-3; TRBD1 aligns across 9 bases. Germline CDR1 and CDR2: SGHRS and YFSETQ. The CDR3 is 14 residues long. V lost 4 bases, J lost 4 bases, and 4 bases stayed unmatched. The CDR3 spells CASSGTGRSDTQYF. The CDR3 nucleotides are TGCGCCAGCAGCGGGACAGGGCGTTCAGATACGCAGTATTTT.

The genes are TRBV25-1 and TRBJ1-4; no firm D call. Germline assignment: CDR1 MGHDK and CDR2 SYGVNS. V lost 1 base to trimming and J lost 7 bases, with 10 bases between them. The CDR3 is made up of 14 amino acids. This CDR3 is CASSESVGSEKLFF. CDR3 coding DNA: TGTGCCAGCAGTGAATCGGTGGGGAGTGAAAAACTGTTTTTT.

Ten or more counts support this clonotype. The rearrangement links TRBV12-3 or TRBV12-4 to TRBJ1-2; the D is unclear. The CDR3 runs to 14 residues. Deletions cut 7 bases from V and 3 bases from J, with 15 bases between. The CDR3 reads CASNLPGKDYGYTF. DNA of the CDR3: TGTGCCAGCAACCTTCCCGGCAAGGACTATGGCTACACCTTC.

This clonotype was observed a few times. The V and J genes are TRBV12-5 and TRBJ2-1; a possible D gene is TRBD1 (6 bases). Between the trimmed V and J ends, which lost 5 bases and 5 bases, there was a span of 10 bases. The germline V gene has CDR1 LGHNT and CDR2 FRNRAP. The CDR3 loop spans 13 amino acids. CDR3 nucleotides: TGTGCTAGTGGTCTAGGGGGTAACAATGAGCAGTTCTTC. Amino acids: CASGLGGNNEQFF.

The chain combines TRBV29-1 with TRBJ2-2, with 7 bases identical to TRBD1. CDR1 is SQVTM, CDR2 ANQGSEA, per germline. CDR3 length equals 16 residues. V lost 3 bases, J lost 4 bases, and 11 bases stayed unmatched. The CDR3, as DNA: TGCAGCGTTGAGATGACAGGGATTAGTAGCACCGGGGAGCTGTTTTTT. Residues: CSVEMTGISSTGELFF.

The chain has TRBV7-6 and TRBJ2-7, with D possibly TRBD1 on 7 matching bases. The CDR3 is made up of 15 amino acids. V gave up 2 bases and J gave up 4 bases, with 15 bases separating them. The germline gives CDR1 SGHVS, CDR2 FNYEAQ. CDR3 region: CASSLWTGGTYEQYF. In nucleotides, the CDR3 is TGTGCCAGCAGCTTATGGACAGGAGGGACATACGAGCAGTACTTC.

This clonotype was found many times. The rearrangement links TRBV7-3 to TRBJ2-1; 11 bases align to TRBD2. Unmatched junction bases numbered 8, after V lost 3 bases and J lost 7 bases. This CDR3 has 16 amino acids. CDR1 and CDR2 (germline): SGHTA, FQGTGA. The CDR3 DNA follows: TGTGCCAGCAGCTTGGTCGGACTAGCGGGTGGGAATGAGCAGTTCTTC. Its protein product is CASSLVGLAGGNEQFF. The entire variable domain, with the rest obtained from reference TRBV7-3 and TRBJ2-1, is as follows: GAGVSQTPSNKVTEKGKYVELRCDPISGHTALYWYRQSLGQGPEFLIYFQGTGAADDSGLPNDRFFAVRPEGSVSTLKIQRTERGDSAVYLCASSLVGLAGGNEQFFGPGTRLTVL.

The gene calls are TRBV12-3 or TRBV12-4 and TRBJ2-3; 10 nucleotides line up with TRBD1. V shed 5 bases and J 2 bases; nucleotides not matched to a gene: 7. There are 16 residues in the CDR3. DNA for the CDR3: TGTGCCAGCAGTGGGGACAGGGGCTCCGACACAGATACGCAGTATTTT. It yields the protein CASSGDRGSDTDTQYF.

This rearrangement joins TRBV29-1 to TRBJ2-1; D is uncertain. Germline CDR1 reads SQVTM; CDR2 reads ANQGSEA. The CDR3 totals 13 residues. V was pared by 4 bases and J by 8 bases, with 15 bases between. This CDR3 is CSVGKRFVDEQFF. The CDR3 DNA reads as TGCAGCGTTGGAAAGAGGTTTGTCGATGAGCAGTTCTTC.

The table lists this clonotype with a few counts. V gene TRBV4-1 combines with J gene TRBJ1-1; TRBD1 matches 8 bases. Germline loops: CDR1 MGHRA, CDR2 YSYEKL. The ends lost 8 bases at V and 2 bases at J; junction bases unmatched: 10. The CDR3 has 15 residues. Written as DNA, the CDR3 is TGCGCCAGCCGAAACCCCAGGGGGCGCAACACTGAAGCTTTCTTT. The encoded protein is CASRNPRGRNTEAFF.

This clonotype has a handful of counts. V and J are TRBV29-1 and TRBJ2-7; 11 bases are shared with TRBD2. Germline values: CDR1 SQVTM, CDR2 ANQGSEA. The trim removed 0 bases at V and 6 bases at J, leaving 7 bases unmatched. The CDR3 contains 15 residues. The CDR3 loop reads CSVEDGTSGSREQYF. The CDR3 nucleotides read TGCAGCGTTGAAGACGGGACTAGCGGATCGCGCGAGCAGTACTTC.

The chain joins TRBV6-5 to TRBJ2-3, with TRBD2 matching 11 bases. J gave up 1 base and V 2 bases, and 2 bases lay outside the gene matches. This CDR3 comprises 16 residues. Germline CDR1 is MNHEY and CDR2 is SVGAGI. The CDR3 DNA reads TGTGCCAGCAGTTACCAGACTAGCGGGGGCACAGATACGCAGTATTTT. Encoded protein: CASSYQTSGGTDTQYF.

This clonotype showed up just a few times. The chain has TRBV18 and TRBJ2-2; D remains ambiguous. This CDR3 has 15 amino acids. Germline values: CDR1 KGHSH, CDR2 LQKENI. V lost 2 bases, J lost 5 bases, and 12 bases lay in between. The CDR3 spells CASSPTQQITGELFF. The CDR3 coding sequence is TGTGCCAGCTCACCAACACAGCAAATAACCGGGGAGCTGTTTTTT.

The chain joins TRBV19 to TRBJ1-1; D possibly corresponds to TRBD1 (5 bases). Germline V gene data show CDR1 as LNHDA and CDR2 as SQIVND (reference sequence). Trimming pared 9 bases from V and 7 bases from J, leaving 12 bases between. The CDR3 length is 11 residues. DNA of the CDR3: TGTGCCAGCTGGGACGGTGATGAAGCTTTCTTT. Translated, it gives CASWDGDEAFF.

This clonotype has a count of ten or more. V is TRBV20-1 and J is TRBJ2-7, with unresolved D. With 1 base removed from V and 3 bases from J, the gap between germline ends came to 7 bases. The CDR3 extends over 12 amino acids. Per the germline V gene, CDR1 is DFQATT and CDR2 is SNEGSKA (reference sequence). The CDR3 DNA reads TGCAGTGCTAGAGTGGCGGACTACGAGCAGTACTTC. Its protein is CSARVADYEQYF.

This clonotype was counted between two and nine times. The rearrangement uses TRBV6-6 and TRBJ2-2, with D unresolved. The germline gives CDR1 MNHNY, CDR2 SVGAGI (reference sequence). With 6 bases removed from V and 6 bases from J, the gap between germline ends came to 11 bases. CDR3 length: 13 residues. The CDR3 region has the DNA TGTGCCAGCAGAGACCTGGGGTCCGGGGAGCTGTTTTTT. This translates into CASRDLGSGELFF.

The chain employs TRBV20-1 and TRBJ2-7; 10 bases match TRBD2. CDR3 length equals 15 residues. Germline CDR1 reads DFQATT; CDR2 reads SNEGSKA (reference sequence). With V trimmed by 3 bases and J by 2 bases, 7 bases remained unmatched. The CDR3 loop reads CSASHTSGETYEQYF. The CDR3 nucleotides read TGCAGTGCTAGTCACACTAGCGGGGAGACCTACGAGCAGTACTTC.

As regards this clonotype: A much larger clone lies a single base off, so this may be a read error. This chain uses TRBV20-1 with TRBJ2-5; TRBD1 matches 7 bases. Germline-derived CDR1 and CDR2 are DFQATT and SNEGSKA (reference sequence). The CDR3 loop spans 16 amino acids. CDR3 coding DNA: TGCAGTGCCACCATACCATGGGGACAGCTTCCAGAGACCCGGTACTTC. It yields the protein CSATIPWGQLPETRYF.

Regarding this clonotype: One end of the junction varies from germline; a read error may be responsible. The chain links TRBV7-9 to TRBJ2-3; 10 positions match TRBD2. Germline-derived CDR1 and CDR2 are SEHNR and FQNEAQ (reference sequence). The CDR3 loop spans 15 amino acids. The CDR3 is CASSLGTSETDAQYF. DNA of the CDR3: TGTGCCAGCAGCTTGGGGACTAGCGAGACAGATGCGCAGTATTTT.

This chain joins TRBV7-8 and TRBJ1-1, with D possibly being TRBD1 (6 bases). Germline-derived CDR1 and CDR2 are SGHVS and FQNEAQ. Trimming cost V 4 bases and J 1 base, with 13 bases left between them. The CDR3 extends over 15 amino acids. The CDR3 coding sequence is TGTGCCAGCAGCTCCAGGGGCGCGACGAACACTGAAGCTTTCTTT. It encodes CASSSRGATNTEAFF.

This clonotype was observed a few times. This sequence joins TRBV20-1 and TRBJ2-1; 8 positions agree with TRBD2. The CDR3 has 14 amino acids. V gave up 3 bases and J gave up 5 bases; unmatched junction bases: 6. The V gene's germline CDR1 is DFQATT and CDR2 SNEGSKA (reference sequence). The CDR3 spells CSARTGLGNNEQFF. DNA for the CDR3: TGCAGTGCTAGGACGGGACTAGGAAACAATGAGCAGTTCTTC.

This clonotype has only a few counts. V is TRBV7-2 and J is TRBJ2-3, with 11 bases that match TRBD2. Germline loops: CDR1 SGHTA, CDR2 FQGNSA. The ends lost 5 bases at V and 5 bases at J; junction bases unmatched: 12. The CDR3 sequence is 17 residues long. The CDR3 region has the DNA TGTGCCAGCAGCAGGGTACCACTAGCGGGAGCCGTAGATACGCAGTATTTT. This codes for CASSRVPLAGAVDTQYF.

The sample holds a few counts of this clonotype. The CDR3 here is CASSYSGTEYQETQYF. The CDR3 DNA reads as TGTGCCAGCAGTTACTCCGGGACAGAGTACCAAGAGACCCAGTACTTC. This chain joins TRBV6-5 and TRBJ2-5; 7 bases fit TRBD1. V shed 0 bases and J 0 bases; nucleotides not matched to a gene: 4. CDR1 and CDR2 (germline): MNHEY, SVGAGI. This CDR3 contains 16 residues.

This clonotype was found a few times. V is TRBV20-1 and J is TRBJ2-1, with TRBD2 identical over 11 bases. Germline V gene lookup returns CDR1 DFQATT and CDR2 SNEGSKA (reference sequence). The CDR3 loop spans 16 amino acids. Losses at the gene ends were 0 bases for V and 1 base for J; bases not matched to a gene: 2. CDR3 protein: CSARDTSGSSYNEQFF. DNA for the CDR3: TGCAGTGCTAGAGATACTAGCGGGAGTTCCTACAATGAGCAGTTCTTC.

The CDR3 region has the DNA TGTGCCAGCTCACCATTTGAGGGACAGGGACCCACAGATACGCAGTATTTT. Amino acids: CASSPFEGQGPTDTQYF. The V gene is TRBV18, the J gene TRBJ2-3; 9 bases fit TRBD1. The CDR3 contains 17 residues. Germline V gives CDR1 KGHSH, CDR2 LQKENI. V was pared by 2 bases and J by 2 bases, with 8 bases of the junction left unmatched.